The 10 T cell receptor beta chains in this list originate from one sample, sequenced in a study of cytomegalovirus exposure and HLA in healthy donors. The primer mix had 60 Vbeta and 13 Jbeta primers. Profiling relied on immunoSEQ multiplex PCR, and the TCRdb table lists in-frame clones only, not all of them. The sample holds more than 50,000 clones, about 85% seen once. Material: PBMCs. All receptors derive from a female donor in good health and CMV-seronegative.

The CDR3 nucleotides read TGTGCCAGCAGCCCTGGGGCGACAACTACCTCCTACGAGCAGTACTTC. Amino acids: CASSPGATTTSYEQYF. The chain couples TRBV7-9 to TRBJ2-7; weak D call: TRBD1 (5 bases). There are 16 residues in the CDR3. The germline CDR1 and CDR2 sequences are SEHNR and FQNEAQ (reference sequence). The V end was cut by 5 bases, the J end by 0 bases, with 17 bases between.

The rearrangement uses TRBV11-2 and TRBJ1-1, with TRBD1 matching 7 bases. The V segment lost 3 bases and the J segment 5 bases; nucleotides outside the gene matches: 6. Germline loops: CDR1 SGHAT, CDR2 FQNNGV. The CDR3 sequence is 14 residues long. The CDR3 loop is CASSLTGWLTEAFF. CDR3 in DNA: TGTGCCAGCAGCTTGACAGGGTGGTTGACTGAAGCTTTCTTT.

This clone has just one count. This sequence joins TRBV6-5 and TRBJ1-6, with TRBD1 as a possible D gene (6 bases). Germline CDR1 and CDR2: MNHEY and SVGAGI. Trimming stripped 4 bases from V and 7 bases from J, with 17 bases between. This CDR3 region has 16 residues. CDR3 DNA sequence: TGTGCCAGCAGTTGGACAGAACCAAAGGGCAATTCACCCCTCCACTTT. This sequence encodes CASSWTEPKGNSPLHF.

The CDR3 loop is CASSPPISGRGEQYF. In DNA form, the CDR3 reads TGTGCCAGCAGCCCCCCCATTAGCGGGAGAGGCGAGCAGTACTTC. The genes are TRBV7-9 and TRBJ2-7, with 9 bases fitting TRBD2. This CDR3 spans 15 amino acids. Per germline, CDR1 SEHNR and CDR2 FQNEAQ (reference sequence). V trimming: 5 bases; J trimming: 6 bases; junction bases outside the gene matches: 11.

The chain recombines TRBV11-3 with TRBJ2-2; possible D gene TRBD1, 5 bases. Per germline, CDR1 SGHNT and CDR2 YENEEA. Trimming removed 3 bases at V and 5 bases at J, with 7 bases between. There are 13 residues in the CDR3. The chain's CDR3 is CASSFRETGELFF. CDR3 nucleotide sequence: TGTGCCAGCAGCTTCAGGGAAACCGGGGAGCTGTTTTTT. Full variable domain (missing parts from reference TRBV11-3 and TRBJ2-2): EAGVVQSPRYKIIEKKQPVAFWCNPISGHNTLYWYLQNLGQGPELLIRYENEEAVDDSQLPKDRFSAERLKGVDSTLKIQPAELGDSAVYLCASSFRETGELFFGEGSRLTVL.

This clone was observed a handful of times. This chain uses TRBV4-2 with TRBJ2-1; 10 bases agree with TRBD2. Germline trimming cut 5 bases from V and 9 bases from J; bases unmatched to any gene: 7. This CDR3 has 14 residues. Germline V gives CDR1 LGHNA, CDR2 YNFKEQ. CDR3 sequence (DNA): TGTGCCAGCAGCGCTCTAGCGGGGGACGCTGAGCAGTTCTTC. The encoded protein is CASSALAGDAEQFF.

The chain combines TRBV28 with TRBJ1-1; 9 positions agree with TRBD1. V shed 4 bases, J shed 5 bases, and the junction held 11 bases outside the gene matches. Germline lookup yields CDR1 MDHEN and CDR2 SYDVKM. The CDR3 loop spans 16 amino acids. CDR3 in DNA: TGTGCCAGCAGTTCCACCGGGACAGGGTATGGGACTGAAGCTTTCTTT. Translation gives CASSSTGTGYGTEAFF.

The chain employs TRBV5-1 and TRBJ1-4; D remains unclear. The V gene's germline CDR1 is SGHRS and CDR2 YFSETQ. V was shortened by 3 bases and J by 4 bases, with 10 bases between the two germline ends. CDR3 length equals 14 residues. In nucleotides, the CDR3 is TGCGCCAGCAGCTCGTCAACAGTTAATGAAAAACTGTTTTTT. As protein: CASSSSTVNEKLFF.

The J gene is TRBJ2-3, the V gene TRBV7-6; the match to TRBD2 covers 12 bases. V lost 1 base and J lost 5; bases outside the gene matches: 7. The germline V gene has CDR1 SGHVS and CDR2 FNYEAQ. The CDR3 length is 17 residues. CDR3 sequence: CASSLGASGGAQDTQYF. The CDR3 DNA reads TGTGCCAGCAGCTTAGGAGCTAGCGGGGGGGCACAAGATACGCAGTATTTT.

V and J are TRBV10-1 and TRBJ1-1, with 7 bases fitting TRBD1. Per germline, CDR1 WNHNN and CDR2 SYGVQD (reference sequence). V was pared by 10 bases and J by 2 bases, with 7 bases of the junction left unmatched. There are 13 residues in the CDR3. DNA for the CDR3: TGCGCCACCAAACAGGGGACTAACACTGAAGCTTTCTTT. Translated, it gives CATKQGTNTEAFF.